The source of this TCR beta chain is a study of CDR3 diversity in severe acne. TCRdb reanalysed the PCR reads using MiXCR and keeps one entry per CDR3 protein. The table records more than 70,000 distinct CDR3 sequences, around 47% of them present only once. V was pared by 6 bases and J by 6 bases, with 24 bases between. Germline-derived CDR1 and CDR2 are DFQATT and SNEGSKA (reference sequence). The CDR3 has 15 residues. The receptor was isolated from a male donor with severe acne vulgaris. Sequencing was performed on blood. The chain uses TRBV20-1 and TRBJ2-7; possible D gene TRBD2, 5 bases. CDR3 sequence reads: CSASSLVDSSSEQYF. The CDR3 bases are TGCAGTGCCAGCAGCCTGGTGGACTCTTCGTCCGAGCAGTACTTC.